The sequence of this T cell receptor (beta chain) was determined in a study of blood T cell repertoires in COVID-19. Sequenced by immunoSEQ multiplex PCR; TCRdb stores in-frame clones only, minus some. The sample records around 470,000 clones, less than 95% being singletons. Individuals aged about 18 to 90 years were recruited from fewer than 25 US areas. The receptor was derived from a man aged 18 to 29 who had recovered from COVID-19. What was sequenced was PBMCs or T cells enriched from blood (not recorded which).

CDR3 bases: TGTGCCAGCACCCCCCAGGACAGGCCGAACACTGAAGCTTTCTTT. Residues: CASTPQDRPNTEAFF. This rearrangement joins TRBV28 to TRBJ1-1, with 7 bases matching TRBD1. The germline CDR1 and CDR2 sequences are MDHEN and SYDVKM. V lost 7 bases and J lost 1; bases outside the gene matches: 9. This CDR3 comprises 15 residues.